The rows below give T cell receptor beta chains drawn from one sample of a study of shared T cell receptors in the human thymus. Sequencing was performed with immunoSEQ multiplex PCR; in TCRdb, only in-frame clones are kept and a portion is missing. The sample comprises hundreds of thousands of clones, around 87% of which are singletons, and just under 0.0095% rests with the top ten. These sequences were also reported in another study, on human thymus T cells.

Source material: thymocytes. These receptors were collected from a boy under three years old with a congenital heart defect. CDR3s include the opening cysteine and the closing phenylalanine or tryptophan. D genes are given only for firm matches. Clone size appears in some rows only: once, few, many, or a class for an expanded clone.

D: .; J: TRBJ1-5; V: TRBV12-5; size: .; DNA: TGTGCTAGTGGCCTATCCCGGGAGGGGGGGATGTGGGGGAGAAGCAATCAGCCCCAGCATTTT; CDR3: CASGLSREGGMWGRSNQPQHF
D: .; J: TRBJ1-3; V: TRBV18; size: once; DNA: TGTGCCAGCACGACGTCGGCGTCCGACTCTGGAAACCCCATATATTTT; CDR3: CASTTSASDSGNPIYF
D: TRBD1; J: TRBJ1-2; V: TRBV6-4; size: .; DNA: TGTGCCAGCAGAACTGGACAGGGCCCTAACTATGGCTACACCTTC; CDR3: CASRTGQGPNYGYTF
D: .; J: TRBJ1-2; V: TRBV7-9; size: .; DNA: TGTGCCAGCAGCTTACTACAGGGCTTGGACTATGGCTACACCTTC; CDR3: CASSLLQGLDYGYTF
D: .; J: TRBJ2-4; V: TRBV2; size: .; DNA: TGTGCCAGCAGTGAAGTTCGACAGTGGGCCAAAAACATTCAGTACTTC; CDR3: CASSEVRQWAKNIQYF
D: TRBD2; J: TRBJ2-1; V: TRBV28; size: .; DNA: TGTGCCAGCAGTTTACTAGCGGGAAATGAGCAGTTCTTC; CDR3: CASSLLAGNEQFF
D: .; J: TRBJ2-6; V: TRBV27; size: .; DNA: TGTGCCAGCACGCCATCGGTCTCTGGGGCCAACGTCCTGACTTTC; CDR3: CASTPSVSGANVLTF
D: .; J: TRBJ2-1; V: TRBV9; size: .; DNA: TGTGCCAGCAGCGAGGAGGGTTACAATGAGCAGTTCTTC; CDR3: CASSEEGYNEQFF
D: TRBD2; J: TRBJ2-3; V: TRBV9; size: .; DNA: TGTGCCAGCAGCGTAGGAGGTAGCGGGGGGGCGACAGATACGCAGTATTTT; CDR3: CASSVGGSGGATDTQYF
D: TRBD2; J: TRBJ2-1; V: TRBV4-3; size: .; DNA: TGCGCCAGCAGCCTCAACTCACAGCGGGATCCCCCTAAATATGAGCAGTTCTTC; CDR3: CASSLNSQRDPPKYEQFF